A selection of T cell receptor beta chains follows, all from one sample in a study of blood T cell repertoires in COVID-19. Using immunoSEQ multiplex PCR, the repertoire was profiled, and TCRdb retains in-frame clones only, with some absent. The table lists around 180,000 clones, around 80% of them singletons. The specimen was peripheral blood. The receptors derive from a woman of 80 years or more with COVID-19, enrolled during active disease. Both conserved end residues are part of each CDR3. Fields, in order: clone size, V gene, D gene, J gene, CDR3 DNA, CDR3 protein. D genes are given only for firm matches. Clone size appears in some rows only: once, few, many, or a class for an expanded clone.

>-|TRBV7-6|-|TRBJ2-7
TGTGCCAGCAGCTCCTTAGCGGTTGGGTACGAGCAGTACTTC
CASSSLAVGYEQYF
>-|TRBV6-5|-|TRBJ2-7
TGTGCCAGCTCGTCCAGGGCAAAGGACGAGCAGTACTTC
CASSSRAKDEQYF
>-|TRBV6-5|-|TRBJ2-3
TGTGCCAGCAGTTACTCAGCGAGAAATACGCAGTATTTT
CASSYSARNTQYF
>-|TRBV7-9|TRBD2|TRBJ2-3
TGTGCCAGCAGCTTAGCTGGGATTAGCGGGGTTGCAGATACGCAGTATTTT
CASSLAGISGVADTQYF
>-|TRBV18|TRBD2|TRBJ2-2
TGTGCCAGCTCAGGACTAGCGGAGTTGACCGGGGAGCTGTTTTTT
CASSGLAELTGELFF
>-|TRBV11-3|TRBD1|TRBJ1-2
TGTGCCAGCAGCATCGGGACAGCCTATAGGGAGGATGGCTACACCTTC
CASSIGTAYREDGYTF
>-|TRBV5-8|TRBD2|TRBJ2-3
TGTGCCAGCAGCTTGGCCAGGACTAGCGGTTTGCCCGATACGCAGTATTTT
CASSLARTSGLPDTQYF
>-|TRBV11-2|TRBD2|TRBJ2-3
TGTGCCAGCAGCCGTAGCGGGAGGGGAACAGATACGCAGTATTTT
CASSRSGRGTDTQYF
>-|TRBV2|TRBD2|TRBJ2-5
TGTGCCAGCACCGGAGCGGGAGCGGAGACCCAGTACTTC
CASTGAGAETQYF
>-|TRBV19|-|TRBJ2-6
TGTGCCAGTAGTTGGAGGGCGGGGGCCAACGTCCTGACTTTC
CASSWRAGANVLTF
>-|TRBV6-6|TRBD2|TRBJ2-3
TGTGCCAGCAGTTACGCAGCGGGAGCCTACACAGATACGCAGTATTTT
CASSYAAGAYTDTQYF
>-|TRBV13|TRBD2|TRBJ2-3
TGTGCCAGCAGCTTACTAGCGGGGGGACTTACTAGCACAGATACGCAGTATTTT
CASSLLAGGLTSTDTQYF
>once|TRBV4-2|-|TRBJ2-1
TGTGCCAGCAGCCCGACTGGTCTACGGTCCTACAATGAGCAGTTCTTC
CASSPTGLRSYNEQFF
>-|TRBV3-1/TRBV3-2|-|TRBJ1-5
TGTGCCAGCAGCCATGCAGGGGCTAATCAGCCCCAGCATTTT
CASSHAGANQPQHF
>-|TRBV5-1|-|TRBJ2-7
TGCGCCAGCAGCAACTCGTACGAGCAGTACTTC
CASSNSYEQYF
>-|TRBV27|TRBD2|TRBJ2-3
TGTGCCAGCAGTTTAAATCTCTCTAGCGGGAGGGCCAGGGATACGCAGTATTTT
CASSLNLSSGRARDTQYF
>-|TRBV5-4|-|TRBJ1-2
TGTGCCAGCAGCTTGGTCGGGTATGGGGGCTACACCTTC
CASSLVGYGGYTF
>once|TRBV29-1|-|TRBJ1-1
TGCAGCGTTGAAAGGGGTGGGAACACTGAAGCTTTCTTT
CSVERGGNTEAFF
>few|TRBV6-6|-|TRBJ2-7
TGTGCCAGCAGTTACCCTTCACGGTACGAGCAGTACTTC
CASSYPSRYEQYF
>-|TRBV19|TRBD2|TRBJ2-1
TGTGCCAGTAGCTCAGCGGGAGGTTTCAATGAGCAGTTCTTC
CASSSAGGFNEQFF
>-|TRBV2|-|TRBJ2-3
TGTGCCAGCAGAGGTCAGGGCGAGGATACGCAGTATTTT
CASRGQGEDTQYF
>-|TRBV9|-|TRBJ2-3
TGTGCCAGCAGCGTAATAGCGGTCACAGATACGCAGTATTTT
CASSVIAVTDTQYF
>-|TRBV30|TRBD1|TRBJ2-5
TGTGCCTGGGGTGGACAGGGAGAAGAGACCCAGTACTTC
CAWGGQGEETQYF
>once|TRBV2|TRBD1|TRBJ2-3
TGTGCCAGCAGTAGGGACAGGGGGCAAAGAGATACGCAGTATTTT
CASSRDRGQRDTQYF
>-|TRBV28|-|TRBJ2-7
TGTGCCAGCAGTTCGACAGGTTACGAGCAGTACTTC
CASSSTGYEQYF
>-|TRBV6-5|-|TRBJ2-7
TGTGCCAGCAGTTTCGGTTCGGGACTCCTCTACGAGCAGTACTTC
CASSFGSGLLYEQYF
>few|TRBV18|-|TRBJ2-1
TGTGCCAGCTCACCAGAGGGTACTGAGCAGTTCTTC
CASSPEGTEQFF
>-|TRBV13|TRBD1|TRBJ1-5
TGTGCCAGCAGCTGGGGACAGGGGGATATTCAGCCCCAGCATTTT
CASSWGQGDIQPQHF
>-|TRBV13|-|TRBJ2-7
TGTGCCAGCAGCTTAAACGGACTTTCCTACGAGCAGTACTTC
CASSLNGLSYEQYF
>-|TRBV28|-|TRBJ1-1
TGTGCCAGCAGTAATAGCATGGGACACCCGAACACTGAAGCTTTCTTT
CASSNSMGHPNTEAFF
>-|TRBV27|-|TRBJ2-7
TGTGCCAGCAGTTTAGGAGTCGGCGGAATCTACGAGCAGTACTTC
CASSLGVGGIYEQYF
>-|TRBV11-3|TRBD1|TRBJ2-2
TGTGCCAGCAGCTCACAGGGGGCGAACACCGGGGAGCTGTTTTTT
CASSSQGANTGELFF
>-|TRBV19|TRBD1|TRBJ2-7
TGTGCCAGTAGTCCAGACAGGGCTCGCGAGCAGTACTTC
CASSPDRAREQYF
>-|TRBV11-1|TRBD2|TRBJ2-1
TGTGCCAGCAGCTCTGGGACTACCAATGAGCAGTTCTTC
CASSSGTTNEQFF
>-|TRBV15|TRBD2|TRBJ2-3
TGTGCCACCAGCAGATATGATAGCGGGAGACCAGATACGCAGTATTTT
CATSRYDSGRPDTQYF
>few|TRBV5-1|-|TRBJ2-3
TGCGCCAGCACTCTAAGGGGTGCTAGCACAGATACGCAGTATTTT
CASTLRGASTDTQYF
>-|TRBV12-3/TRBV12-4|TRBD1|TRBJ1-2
TGTGCCAGCAGGGGGGACAGCTATGGCTACACCTTC
CASRGDSYGYTF
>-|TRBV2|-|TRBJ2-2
TGTGCCAGCAGTGACAGTTTCACCGGGGAGCTGTTTTTT
CASSDSFTGELFF